This TCR beta chain was identified in a study of cytomegalovirus exposure and HLA in healthy donors. PCR primers comprised 60 Vbeta and 13 Jbeta primers. The table came from immunoSEQ multiplex PCR; TCRdb's copy has only in-frame clones and leaves some out. The table has about 160,000 clones, around 84% seen once. The CDR3 covers 15 residues. Trimming took off 6 bases at V and 4 bases at J, with 19 bases between the two ends. CDR1 is SGHVS, CDR2 FQNEAQ, per germline. The study's findings and limits: An observed cluster of highly shared sequence variants was recorded as a likely sequencing artifact. Upon later analysis, HLA-associated TCR beta chains proved more clonally expanded than other, equally common chains.

As regards this clone: The antigen is not known.

Sequencing was carried out using PBMCs. The chain joins TRBV7-8 to TRBJ2-7; D is possibly TRBD1 (5 bases). The sequence was collected from a woman between 40 and 55 years old in good health and CMV-seronegative. The CDR3: CASSSQGTSAYEQYF. The CDR3 DNA follows: TGTGCCAGCAGTTCGCAGGGAACCTCAGCATACGAGCAGTACTTC. The variable domain in full, with the rest retrieved from reference TRBV7-8 and TRBJ2-7, is GAGVSQSPRYKVAKRGQDVALRCDPISGHVSLFWYQQALGQGPEFLTYFQNEAQLDKSGLPSDRFFAERPEGSVSTLKIQRTQQEDSAVYLCASSSQGTSAYEQYFGPGTRLTVT.